This T cell receptor (beta chain) was captured by sequencing in a study of technical replicates of blood from several donors. Measured with immunoSEQ multiplex PCR; TCRdb has only the in-frame clones, and not every one. The sample yields about 15,000 clones, 84% seen once. The V and J ends lost 4 bases and 10 bases, in that order; junction bases with no gene match: 14. The germline CDR1 and CDR2 sequences are SGHTA and FQGNSA. The CDR3 is made up of 15 amino acids. The chain uses TRBV7-2 and TRBJ1-1; 8 bases line up with TRBD1. This TCR was recovered from a human donor in good health. The sample consisted of PBMCs. CDR3 DNA: TGTGCCAGCAGCTCTAGACAGGGGCGTATAGTGAGAGCTTTCTTT. Translated: CASSSRQGRIVRAFF.